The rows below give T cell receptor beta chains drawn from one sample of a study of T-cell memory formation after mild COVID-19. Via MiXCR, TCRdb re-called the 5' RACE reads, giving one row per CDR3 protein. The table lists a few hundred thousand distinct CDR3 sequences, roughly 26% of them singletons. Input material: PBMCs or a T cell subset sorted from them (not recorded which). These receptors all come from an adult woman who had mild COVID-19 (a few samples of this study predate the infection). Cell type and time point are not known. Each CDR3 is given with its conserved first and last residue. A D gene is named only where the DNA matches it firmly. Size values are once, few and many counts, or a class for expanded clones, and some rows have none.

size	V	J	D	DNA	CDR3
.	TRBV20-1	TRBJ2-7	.	TGCAGTGCGCCGATGCTAGAGGGTTACGAGCAGTACTTC	CSAPMLEGYEQYF
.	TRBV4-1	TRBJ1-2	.	TGCGCCAGCAGCCAAGAACCAACCACAGCCTATGGCTACACCTTC	CASSQEPTTAYGYTF
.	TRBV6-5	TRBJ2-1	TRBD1	TGTGCCAGCGGCTCGCAGGGGGTTTCCTACAATGAGCAGTTCTTC	CASGSQGVSYNEQFF
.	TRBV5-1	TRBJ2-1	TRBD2	TGCGCCAGCAGCACGAGCGGGGGGTCCTACAATGAGCAGTTCTTC	CASSTSGGSYNEQFF
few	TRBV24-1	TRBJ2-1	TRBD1	TGTGCCACCAGTGATTCACAGGGGAATGAGCAGTTCTTC	CATSDSQGNEQFF
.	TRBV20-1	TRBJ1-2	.	TGCAGTGCTAGGCCCGGGGACTATGGCTACACCTTC	CSARPGDYGYTF
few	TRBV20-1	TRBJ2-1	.	TGCAGTGCTAGAGTAGTTCCCGGCTCCTACAATGAGCAGTTCTTC	CSARVVPGSYNEQFF
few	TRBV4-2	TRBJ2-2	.	TGTGCCAGCAGCCCTCACGGTGACACCGGGGAGCTGTTTTTT	CASSPHGDTGELFF
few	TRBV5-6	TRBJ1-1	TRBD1	TGTGCCAGCAGCTTCCGACAGGGGAGCACTGAAGCTTTCTTT	CASSFRQGSTEAFF
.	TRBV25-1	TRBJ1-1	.	TGTGCCAGCAGTGAAACCCCCTACACTGAAGCTTTCTTT	CASSETPYTEAFF
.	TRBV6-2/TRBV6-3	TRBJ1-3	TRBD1	TGTGCCAGCAGTAACCAGGGACAGGGGATACTCGGAAACACCATATATTTT	CASSNQGQGILGNTIYF
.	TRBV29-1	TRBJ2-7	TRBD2	TGCAGCGTTAAGGGGACTAGCGGGAGTTATTACGAGCAGTACTTC	CSVKGTSGSYYEQYF
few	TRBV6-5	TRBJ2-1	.	TGTGCCAGCAGACCCCCAGGGCGGAGCTCCTACAATGAGCAGTTCTTC	CASRPPGRSSYNEQFF
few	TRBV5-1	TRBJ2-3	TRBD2	TGCGCCAGCAGCTTGGAGAATTGGCGGGAGGAGCCAGATACGCAGTATTTT	CASSLENWREEPDTQYF
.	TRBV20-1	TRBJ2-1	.	TGCAGTGCTAGAGATGGCGGGCGCCCCGCATATGAGCAGTTCTTC	CSARDGGRPAYEQFF
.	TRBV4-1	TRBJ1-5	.	TGCGCCAGCAGCCAGACATCCCGGAGTCAGCCCCAGCATTTT	CASSQTSRSQPQHF
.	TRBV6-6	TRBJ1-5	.	TGTGCCAGCAGAACTGAGGGGGGAGTATATCAGCCCCAGCATTTT	CASRTEGGVYQPQHF
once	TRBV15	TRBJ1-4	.	TGTGCCACCAGCATCCAACCGAGGGGAGATGAAAAACTGTTTTTT	CATSIQPRGDEKLFF
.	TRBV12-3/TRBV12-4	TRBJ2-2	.	TGTGCCAGCAACGGTAAAGGGCTGAACACCGGGGAGCTGTTTTTT	CASNGKGLNTGELFF
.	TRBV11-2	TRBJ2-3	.	TGTGCCAGCAGCTTAGAGGACAGCACAGATACGCAGTATTTT	CASSLEDSTDTQYF
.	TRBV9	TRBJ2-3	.	TGTGCCAGCAGCGTAGATCAGAGCACAGATACGCAGTATTTT	CASSVDQSTDTQYF
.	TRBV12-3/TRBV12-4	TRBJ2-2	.	TGTGCCAGCAGTTTGAGTGTTGGCGGGGAGCTGTTTTTT	CASSLSVGGELFF
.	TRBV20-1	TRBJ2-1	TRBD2	TGCAGTGCGGGGACTAGCGGACGCTCCTACAATGAGCAGTTCTTC	CSAGTSGRSYNEQFF
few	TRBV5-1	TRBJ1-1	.	TGCGCCAGCAGCAAGGAGGGAATGTGGGTAGGGAACACTGAAGCTTTCTTT	CASSKEGMWVGNTEAFF
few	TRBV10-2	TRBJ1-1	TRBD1	TGCGCCAGCAGTGTGGACAGGGTGAACACTGAAGCTTTCTTT	CASSVDRVNTEAFF
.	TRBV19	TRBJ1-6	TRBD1	TGTGCCAGTAGTACAGGGGGACGGAATTCACCCCTCCACTTT	CASSTGGRNSPLHF
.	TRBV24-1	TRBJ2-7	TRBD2	TGTGCCACCAGTGATACCACTAGCGGGAGTTACGAGCAGTACTTC	CATSDTTSGSYEQYF
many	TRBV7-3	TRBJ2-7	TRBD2	TGTGCCAGCAGCTCGGGACTAGGTCGGGGCGAGCAGTACTTC	CASSSGLGRGEQYF
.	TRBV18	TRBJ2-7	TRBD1	TGTGCCAGCTCAAGCCGCGGGACAGGGGGCGGCTACGAGCAGTACTTC	CASSSRGTGGGYEQYF
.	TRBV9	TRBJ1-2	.	TGTGCCAGCAGCGTAGGGCAGACCTTAGCTAACTATGGCTACACCTTC	CASSVGQTLANYGYTF
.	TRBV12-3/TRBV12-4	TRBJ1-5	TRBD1	TGTGCCAGCACCGTCGACAGGGTTAGCAATCAGCCCCAGCATTTT	CASTVDRVSNQPQHF
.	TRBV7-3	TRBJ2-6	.	TGTGCCAGCAGCTTAGACCCAGGGGGGGCCAACGTCCTGACTTTC	CASSLDPGGANVLTF
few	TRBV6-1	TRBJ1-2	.	TGTGCCAGCAGTGAAGGGGTCAGGGCGAACTATGGCTACACCTTC	CASSEGVRANYGYTF
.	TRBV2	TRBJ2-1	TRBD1	TGTGCCAGCAGTGAACGGGACAGAAGGGACAATGAGCAGTTCTTC	CASSERDRRDNEQFF
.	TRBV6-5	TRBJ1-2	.	TGTGCCAGCAGTTCCCCTTCGGGGCACTATGGCTACACCTTC	CASSSPSGHYGYTF
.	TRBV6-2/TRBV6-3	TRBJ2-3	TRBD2	TGTGCCGGCGGTGGGAGGGCCGTGACAGATACGCAGTATTTT	CAGGGRAVTDTQYF
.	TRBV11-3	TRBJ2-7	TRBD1	TGTGCCACCCGGGGACAGACTGACTACGAGCAGTACTTC	CATRGQTDYEQYF
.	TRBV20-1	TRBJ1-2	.	TGCAGTGCTAGAGATGAAGGGAGAGGTCATGGCTACACCTTC	CSARDEGRGHGYTF
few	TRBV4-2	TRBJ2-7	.	TGTGCCAGCAGCCAAGATCGTCAGTACGAGCAGTACTTC	CASSQDRQYEQYF
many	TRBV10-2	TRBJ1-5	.	TGCGCCAGCGGGCAGGGGATGAGCAATCAGCCCCAGCATTTT	CASGQGMSNQPQHF
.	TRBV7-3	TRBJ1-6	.	TGTGCCAGCAGCTCCACGAGTGGGAGCGTTCCTCTCCACTTT	CASSSTSGSVPLHF